A selection of T cell receptor beta chains follows, all from one sample in a study of control samples from healthy donors and cancer patients. Measured with immunoSEQ multiplex PCR; TCRdb has only the in-frame clones, and not every one. The sample has tens of thousands of clones, about 86% seen once. The sequencing sample was made of PBMCs. These receptors were taken from a woman aged 45 to 65 with lung cancer. Both conserved end residues are part of each CDR3. The D gene is left open where the match is weak. Size is stated for part of the rows, as once, few or many counts, or as a class when the clone is expanded.

>NA|TRBJ1-5|NA|TRBV5-8
TGTGCCAGCAGCTTGAGGGGCAATCAGCCCCAGCATTTT
CASSLRGNQPQHF
>NA|TRBJ2-2|NA|TRBV3-1/TRBV3-2
TGTGCCAGCAGCCCAACCTGGATGAACACCGGGGAGCTGTTTTTT
CASSPTWMNTGELFF
>NA|TRBJ2-7|NA|TRBV24-1
TGTGCCACCAGTGATTATGGCCAGGGGATTGACGAGCAGTACTTC
CATSDYGQGIDEQYF
>NA|TRBJ1-2|TRBD1|TRBV5-1
TGCGCCAGCAGCTTTCAACCGGGACAGGGGTCGGGCTACACCTTC
CASSFQPGQGSGYTF
>NA|TRBJ1-1|TRBD1|TRBV29-1
TGCAGCGCACTGACAGGGGGACTCACTGAAGCTTTCTTT
CSALTGGLTEAFF
>NA|TRBJ2-3|TRBD2|TRBV14
TGTGCCAGCAGCTCCCGGACTAGCGGGGCCCCCACAGATACGCAGTATTTT
CASSSRTSGAPTDTQYF
>NA|TRBJ1-1|NA|TRBV5-6
TGTGCCAGCACCAAGAAGGGGGGTGAAGCTTTCTTT
CASTKKGGEAFF
>NA|TRBJ2-1|NA|TRBV7-8
TGTGCCAGCAGCTTAGAACTTCAGGGTTATGAGCAGTTCTTC
CASSLELQGYEQFF
>NA|TRBJ1-2|NA|TRBV6-2/TRBV6-3
TGTGCCAGCAGTACGACAGACTGGGGCTATGGCTACACCTTC
CASSTTDWGYGYTF
>NA|TRBJ2-1|NA|TRBV27
TGTGCCAGCAGTTTCCTTGGGGACACGAACAATGAGCAGTTCTTC
CASSFLGDTNNEQFF
>NA|TRBJ1-6|TRBD1|TRBV9
TGTGCCAGCAGCCCCGGACAGGGAGTGAATTCACCCCTCCACTTT
CASSPGQGVNSPLHF
>NA|TRBJ2-1|TRBD2|TRBV5-1
TGCGCCAGCAGCTCGACTAGCGGGGCCTACAATGAGCAGTTCTTC
CASSSTSGAYNEQFF
>NA|TRBJ2-6|NA|TRBV21-1
TGTGCCAGCAGCAATAAGCTCGTACCGGGACCCCGCTCGATGGGGGCCAACGTCCTGACTTTC
CASSNKLVPGPRSMGANVLTF
>medium-sized|TRBJ2-1|TRBD1|TRBV14
TGTGCCAGCAGCCCGGGGACAGGGTACAATGAGCAGTTCTTC
CASSPGTGYNEQFF
>once|TRBJ2-1|TRBD1|TRBV2
TGTGCCAGCAAAACAGGGGGTAATGAGCAGTTCTTC
CASKTGGNEQFF
>NA|TRBJ2-3|NA|TRBV7-3
TGTGCCAGCAGCCTAAGGGGCGGGAGCAGGGGGGCCGATACGCAGTATTTT
CASSLRGGSRGADTQYF
>NA|TRBJ1-5|NA|TRBV4-3
TGCGCCAGCAGTCAAGATGCGGGCGGCAATCAGCCCCAGCATTTT
CASSQDAGGNQPQHF
>NA|TRBJ2-7|NA|TRBV6-6
TGTGCCAGCGCGTCCTACGAGCAGTACTTC
CASASYEQYF
>NA|TRBJ1-1|NA|TRBV19
TGTGCCAGTAGTCGAAGTGGGGAGACTGAAGCTTTCTTT
CASSRSGETEAFF